This is a list of T cell receptor beta chains from one sample in a study of OX40 agonist ivuxolimab in advanced cancers. The protocol was immunoSEQ multiplex PCR, while the TCRdb copy is restricted to in-frame clones and leaves out a portion. The repertoire has around 84,000 clones, 75% to 95% of them found once; the top ten carry less than 0.55%. Sequenced here: CD4+ or CD8+ T cells sorted from blood, sampled in a trial of the OX40 agonist ivuxolimab. The origin of the receptors is an adult with an advanced solid tumor such as melanoma, head and neck, liver or kidney cancer. Both conserved end residues are part of each CDR3. Each record gives: CDR3 DNA, CDR3 protein, clone size, V gene, CDR3 length, J gene, D gene. D genes are given only for firm matches. Size tells how often a clone was seen (once, few, many) or the class of an expanded clone, and some rows leave it out.

CDR3nt: TGTGCCAGCAGTTACTCGATTCAGGGTAACTATGGCTACACCTTC; CDR3aa: CASSYSIQGNYGYTF; abundance: .; v_gene: TRBV6-5; len: 15; j_gene: TRBJ1-2; d_gene: .
CDR3nt: TGTGCCAGCAGCTTGTTCAGGGAGAACACTGAAGCTTTCTTT; CDR3aa: CASSLFRENTEAFF; abundance: .; v_gene: TRBV5-5; len: 14; j_gene: TRBJ1-1; d_gene: .
CDR3nt: TGTGCCAGCCAGCGTCGGGAGAACACTGAAGCTTTCTTT; CDR3aa: CASQRRENTEAFF; abundance: once; v_gene: TRBV6-1; len: 13; j_gene: TRBJ1-1; d_gene: .
CDR3nt: TGTGCCAGCTCACCTTATAATCGGCAGGGGCAAGAGACCCAGTACTTC; CDR3aa: CASSPYNRQGQETQYF; abundance: .; v_gene: TRBV18; len: 16; j_gene: TRBJ2-5; d_gene: .
CDR3nt: TGTGCCAGCTCACCACGGACAGTAAGCTCCTACGAGCAGTACTTC; CDR3aa: CASSPRTVSSYEQYF; abundance: .; v_gene: TRBV18; len: 15; j_gene: TRBJ2-7; d_gene: .
CDR3nt: TGTGCCAGCAGTCGAAGGGCCGGCGAAGAGACCCAGTACTTC; CDR3aa: CASSRRAGEETQYF; abundance: .; v_gene: TRBV7-2; len: 14; j_gene: TRBJ2-5; d_gene: .
CDR3nt: TGTGCCAGCAGTTCCCCTTGGGACAGGGGAATGAGAGAGACCCAGTACTTC; CDR3aa: CASSSPWDRGMRETQYF; abundance: .; v_gene: TRBV28; len: 17; j_gene: TRBJ2-5; d_gene: TRBD1
CDR3nt: TGTGCCAGCAGTGACCGAGAGAACTACGAGCAGTACTTC; CDR3aa: CASSDRENYEQYF; abundance: once; v_gene: TRBV25-1; len: 13; j_gene: TRBJ2-7; d_gene: .
CDR3nt: TGTGCCAGCTCACCGGAGGAGACCCAGTACTTC; CDR3aa: CASSPEETQYF; abundance: .; v_gene: TRBV18; len: 11; j_gene: TRBJ2-5; d_gene: .
CDR3nt: TGCGCCAGCAGCTCCGAATTGGTGAACACCGGGGAGCTGTTTTTT; CDR3aa: CASSSELVNTGELFF; abundance: .; v_gene: TRBV5-1; len: 15; j_gene: TRBJ2-2; d_gene: .
CDR3nt: TGTGCTAGTGGTTTGGGTCGGGCCTTGAACACTGAAGCTTTCTTT; CDR3aa: CASGLGRALNTEAFF; abundance: .; v_gene: TRBV12-5; len: 15; j_gene: TRBJ1-1; d_gene: .
CDR3nt: TGTGCCAGCAGCCACGGACAGAACTATGGCTACACCTTC; CDR3aa: CASSHGQNYGYTF; abundance: .; v_gene: TRBV7-9; len: 13; j_gene: TRBJ1-2; d_gene: .
CDR3nt: TGTGCCAGCAGTTTAGTGGGGTTCGAGCAGTACTTC; CDR3aa: CASSLVGFEQYF; abundance: .; v_gene: TRBV28; len: 12; j_gene: TRBJ2-7; d_gene: .
CDR3nt: TGTGCCAGCAGATTCGCCCACACAGGGGGCTACGAGCAGTACTTC; CDR3aa: CASRFAHTGGYEQYF; abundance: .; v_gene: TRBV6-6; len: 15; j_gene: TRBJ2-7; d_gene: TRBD1
CDR3nt: TGTGCCAGCAGCTTAGAAGGAGTCGGGGCCTACGAGCAGTACTTC; CDR3aa: CASSLEGVGAYEQYF; abundance: once; v_gene: TRBV7-9; len: 15; j_gene: TRBJ2-7; d_gene: .
CDR3nt: TGTGCCAGCAGGGAATTTATAGCGGGAGTCACAGATACGCAGTATTTT; CDR3aa: CASREFIAGVTDTQYF; abundance: .; v_gene: TRBV2; len: 16; j_gene: TRBJ2-3; d_gene: TRBD2
CDR3nt: TGTGCCAGCTCATCTTTGGGGAACACCGGGGAGCTGTTTTTT; CDR3aa: CASSSLGNTGELFF; abundance: .; v_gene: TRBV18; len: 14; j_gene: TRBJ2-2; d_gene: .
CDR3nt: TGTGCCAGTAGTACAGGAATTACTGAAGCTTTCTTT; CDR3aa: CASSTGITEAFF; abundance: .; v_gene: TRBV19; len: 12; j_gene: TRBJ1-1; d_gene: .
CDR3nt: TGTGCCAGTCGGGGGGCCGGGGAGCTGTTTTTT; CDR3aa: CASRGAGELFF; abundance: .; v_gene: TRBV19; len: 11; j_gene: TRBJ2-2; d_gene: TRBD2